This T cell receptor (beta chain) came from a study of tumor-infiltrating lymphocytes in primary liver carcinoma (dated by TCRdb to between 2016 and 2019). Looking at the study overall: Of the five patients (three men and two women, aged 30 to 69 years), four had hepatocellular carcinoma and one had combined HCC and intrahepatic cholangiocarcinoma. The tumors of the five patients were staged as T1-T3 N0M0, with maximum diameters ranging from about 4 to 11 cm. Each sample produced about 3.5 to 8 million productive TCRbeta reads, and read depth showed no significant difference between tissue types. Across five regions of each liver tumor, along with adjacent normal tissue and blood, the study brought together TCRbeta repertoire sequencing, expression microarrays and whole-exome sequencing. TCRbeta repertoire sequencing covered some 35 specimens from 5 patients: about 25 tumor regions, 5 adjacent noncancerous liver tissues and 5 peripheral blood samples. To link TCRbeta repertoire diversity with the local molecular phenotype, the 25 or so tumor region samples were profiled using Agilent mRNA microarrays. High reproducibility was observed for the technical replicate repertoires, with mean shared-clone rates approximately 0.92 and correlation coefficients above 0.95.

Using a constant-region primer and ProtoScript II reverse transcriptase, TCRbeta-specific cDNA was reverse-transcribed from 500 to 650 ng total RNA. The TCRbeta libraries were prepared through three rounds of nested multiplex PCR following a slightly modified ARM-PCR procedure. The first two PCR rounds used multiplex TRBV1-TRBV30 forward primers with a Cbeta reverse primer, each for approximately 9 cycles. A final 25-cycle PCR with Deep VentR polymerase added sample barcodes and Illumina adapters. Amplicons of 200-500 bp were gel-purified with a QIAquick gel extraction kit before sequencing. TCRbeta amplicons were sequenced on an Illumina HiSeq 2500 with 250-bp paired-end reads. Per the original workflow: To recover full CDR3 sequences, reads were quality-trimmed using Trimmomatic v0.33 and paired reads were then merged using FLASH v1.2.11. MiGEC v1.2.1b assigned V, D and J germline segments to the rearranged TCRbeta sequences. VDJtools v1.0.0 computed clonotype statistics and Shannon-Wiener diversity indices. Except for diversity analysis, only the 250 most abundant clonotypes of each sample were used in subsequent analyses to reduce sampling bias. Clones were called with MiXCR by TCRdb after fastp trimmed the public reads at Q25, and only in-frame beta chains were retained. Rows merge per CDR3 protein into single entries with the most common DNA and genes. For this entry, the V and J calls and clone size follow TCRdb and not the study's own pipeline. The sample table lists over 95,000 distinct CDR3 sequences, more than 60% of them with a count of one. 9.5% of the sample comes from the top ten.

This clonotype was detected ten times or more. Its antigen is still unknown. Nothing much larger sits one base from this clone, and base qualities are not available. Without any cell sorting, total RNA and DNA were extracted together from roughly 20-30 mg of bulk tissue using the AllPrep DNA/RNA mini kit. Between November 2015 and March 2016, a handful of patients in China with histopathologically diagnosed primary liver carcinoma had their tumors surgically resected. Patients had chronic HBV infection and were treatment-naive at sampling. Each tumor was sampled at five spatially separated regions: the tumor centre plus the superior, inferior, left-lateral and right-lateral poles. Histological examination found more than 80% viable tumor cells in every tumor sample. Each fresh piece of tumor and adjacent tissue was cut in two, with one half stored in RNAlater at -80 degrees C and the other half sent for histology.

Study-wide findings and limitations: Only roughly 7-24% of top clones appeared in all five regions of a tumor, which suggests that tumor-infiltrating T cells are spatially heterogeneous. Because the samples were bulk and unsorted, CD4+ and CD8+ T cell repertoires could not be compared. The top 250 clones accounted for a significantly greater share of the repertoire in tumors than in blood (p = 0.039). Only the TCR beta chain was sequenced, which likely underestimates true repertoire diversity because unpaired alpha chains were not captured. Only 4 or 5 patients were included in the study, and the authors note that the findings should be validated in a larger study. Repertoire overlap was higher between tumor regions (mean about 36%) than tumor-adjacent (around 17%) or tumor-blood (approximately 14%) pairs, consistent with antigen-driven expansion.

Germline trimming amounts to 0 bases on V and 8 bases on J, with 6 as the count of junction bases outside the gene matches. In the germline V gene (reference sequence), CDR1 corresponds to SGHNT and CDR2 to YYREEE. From the cysteine through the phenylalanine, the CDR3 covers 15 amino acids. This entry keeps only the CDR3 DNA: 45 bases, framed from base 1. The source material was liver tumor tissue from sampling region 5. The cell subset or site tag for this specimen amounts to: tumor region T5, tumor centre. The sequence derives from a woman aged 55-69 years with primary liver carcinoma and hepatitis B virus infection. Recombination joined TRBV5-4 with TRBJ2-1; TRBD2 aligns with 9 central bases. Here the CDR3 is given as CASSLGGLATDEQFF. The bases are TGTGCCAGCAGCTTGGGTGGACTAGCGACCGATGAGCAGTTCTTC.